This T cell receptor (beta chain) derives from a study of shared clonotypes between healthy human individuals. V shed 5 bases and J shed 4 bases, with 6 bases lying between them. Germline-derived CDR1 and CDR2 are SEHNR and FQNEAQ (reference sequence). This CDR3 has 12 residues. Generated by immunoSEQ multiplex PCR, the TCRdb table keeps only in-frame clones and is missing some. The sample lists roughly 450,000 clones, more than 65% occurring once. V is TRBV7-9 and J is TRBJ1-3; D is uncertain. Sequenced input: PBMCs. The origin of this receptor is a woman in her 40s in good health. Some clones in this sample may be carry-over from other donors' samples. CDR3: CASSVVGNTIYF. Here the CDR3 DNA reads TGTGCCAGCAGCGTGGTGGGAAACACCATATATTTT.